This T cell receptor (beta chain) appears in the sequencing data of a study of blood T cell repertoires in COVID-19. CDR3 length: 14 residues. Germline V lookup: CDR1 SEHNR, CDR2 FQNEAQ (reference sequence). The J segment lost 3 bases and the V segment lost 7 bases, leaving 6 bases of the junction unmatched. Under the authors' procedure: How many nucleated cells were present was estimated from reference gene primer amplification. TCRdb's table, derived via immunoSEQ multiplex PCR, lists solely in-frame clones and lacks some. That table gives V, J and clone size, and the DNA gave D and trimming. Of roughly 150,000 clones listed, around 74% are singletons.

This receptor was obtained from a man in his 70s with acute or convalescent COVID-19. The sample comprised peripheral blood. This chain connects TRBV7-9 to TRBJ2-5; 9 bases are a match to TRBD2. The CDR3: CASTVSGGEETQYF. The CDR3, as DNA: TGTGCCAGCACCGTTAGCGGGGGAGAAGAGACCCAGTACTTC.